The present T cell receptor (beta chain) was sequenced within a study of blood T cell repertoires in COVID-19. Study at large: Acute and convalescent COVID-19 specimens originated in the United States, Italy and Spain.

The assay was immunoSEQ multiplex PCR, and TCRdb's table has in-frame clones only and misses some. Counted here are more than 95,000 clones, roughly 90% occurring once; the ten biggest clones make up roughly 8%. The V gene lost 3 bases and the J gene lost 0 bases, with 6 bases spanning the gap. The CDR3 consists of 14 residues. Germline loops: CDR1 MNHNS, CDR2 SASEGT. The rearrangement joins TRBV6-1 to TRBJ1-3; D unresolved. The sequenced sample was peripheral blood. The clonotype was recovered from a middle-aged man with acute or convalescent COVID-19. Here the CDR3 reads CASSERVSGNTIYF. CDR3 sequence (DNA): TGTGCCAGCAGTGAGCGGGTCTCTGGAAACACCATATATTTT.